This is a list of T cell receptor beta chains from one sample in a study of radiotherapy plus CTLA-4 blockade in lung cancer. Sequencing was performed with immunoSEQ multiplex PCR; in TCRdb, only in-frame clones are kept and a portion is missing. This repertoire shows around 71,000 clones, around 77% found once; its top ten account for about a sixth. The sequences come from peripheral blood, collected from a patient treated with radiotherapy plus ipilimumab. The origin of the receptors is a human donor with non-small cell lung cancer whose response to radiotherapy plus ipilimumab could not be evaluated. Some clones in this sample may be carry-over from other donors' samples. Each CDR3 is given with its conserved first and last residue. A D gene is named only where the DNA matches it firmly. Some rows mark clone size as missing; the rest say once, few, many or name a class of expanded clone.

j_gene,v_gene,d_gene,abundance,CDR3aa,CDR3nt
TRBJ1-2,TRBV10-3,TRBD1,.,CAISVRDRGDYGYTF,TGTGCCATCAGTGTGCGGGACAGGGGAGACTATGGCTACACCTTC
TRBJ1-5,TRBV12-1,.,.,CASSFDRGSNQPQHF,TGTGCCAGCAGCTTTGACCGGGGGAGCAATCAGCCCCAGCATTTT
TRBJ2-2,TRBV9,TRBD2,.,CASSVALTSGTTGELFF,TGTGCCAGCAGCGTAGCTCTGACTAGCGGGACTACCGGGGAGCTGTTTTTT
TRBJ1-1,TRBV2,.,.,CASSDGGEVTEAFF,TGTGCCAGCAGTGATGGGGGGGAGGTCACTGAAGCTTTCTTT
TRBJ2-1,TRBV6-1,.,.,CASREDPRAYNEQFF,TGTGCCAGCAGGGAAGACCCGAGAGCTTACAATGAGCAGTTCTTC
TRBJ1-2,TRBV4-1,TRBD1,.,CASSQDLGQGVLGGYTF,TGCGCCAGCAGCCAAGATTTGGGACAGGGGGTATTAGGTGGCTACACCTTC
TRBJ2-7,TRBV7-2,.,many,CASSLVGQWDSYEQYF,TGTGCCAGCAGCTTAGTTGGACAGTGGGACTCCTACGAGCAGTACTTC
TRBJ2-7,TRBV19,.,once,CASSATGPGPYEQYF,TGTGCCAGTAGTGCCACAGGGCCGGGCCCCTACGAGCAGTACTTC
TRBJ1-6,TRBV18,TRBD1,.,CASSPAPDRASPLHF,TGTGCCAGCTCACCAGCGCCGGACAGGGCGTCACCCCTCCACTTT
TRBJ2-4,TRBV27,.,.,CASSWGGLTAKNIQYF,TGTGCCAGCAGTTGGGGGGGGCTGACAGCCAAAAACATTCAGTACTTC
TRBJ2-1,TRBV5-1,.,.,CASSLGQQVNEQFF,TGCGCCAGCAGCTTGGGACAGCAGGTCAATGAGCAGTTCTTC